This entry concerns a single TCR beta chain. The antigen remains unidentified. This sample stems from a study of regulatory T cells in long-lasting Graves disease. Study-wide points: There were preferences for TRBV28, TRBJ1-2 and TRBJ2-5 in persistent disease.

The time point is: persistent/refractory GD, antithyroid drugs over 5 years with positive TRAb. The TCR library was made from RNA extracted from PBMCs. A peripheral blood sample, nine milliliters in volume, was drawn into EDTA tubes. Both iRepertoire HTBI primers and Arm-PCR of CDR3 regions were used to build the TCR beta libraries. MiXCR, applied by TCRdb to the multiplex PCR reads, yields one record per CDR3 protein. The data contain approximately 440,000 distinct CDR3 sequences, less than 25% of them singletons. Germline V gives CDR1 LNHNV, CDR2 YYDKDF (reference sequence). This CDR3 has 15 amino acids. V was trimmed by 4 bases and J by 5 bases, leaving 16 bases between them.

The sample in question was peripheral blood mononuclear cells (PBMCs), obtained when the disease was refractory, from a patient treated with antithyroid drugs. The TCR was taken from a female donor with Graves disease. This chain uses TRBV15 with TRBJ2-3, with a possible D match to TRBD1 (5 bases). CDR3 sequence: CATSTGPGEEDTQYF. The CDR3 DNA reads TGTGCCACCAGCACAGGGCCAGGAGAAGAAGATACGCAGTATTTT.